The 32 T cell receptor beta chains below were found in one sample sequenced in a study of blood T cell repertoires in COVID-19. Repertoires were generated with immunoSEQ multiplex PCR, while TCRdb's copy carries only in-frame clones and drops some. The sample consists of around 100,000 clones, 85% to 90% of them appearing once. Sample: peripheral blood. These receptors all come from a woman in her forties or fifties with acute or convalescent COVID-19.

V usage is TRBV4-1 and J usage is TRBJ2-3; 11 nucleotides match TRBD2. The CDR3 has 18 amino acids. The germline gives CDR1 MGHRA, CDR2 YSYEKL. V lost 2 bases to trimming and J lost 3 bases; unmatched junction nucleotides: 10. For the CDR3, the DNA is TGCGCCAGCAGCCAAAGCATCACTAGCGGGAGTTCTACAGATACGCAGTATTTT. Its protein product is CASSQSITSGSSTDTQYF.

This chain connects TRBV7-2 to TRBJ1-1; D is possibly TRBD1 (6 bases). CDR1 and CDR2 from the germline V gene are SGHTA and FQGNSA. The germline V and J ends were trimmed by 8 bases and 0 bases, with 13 bases remaining between them. This CDR3 has 14 residues. CDR3 sequence: CASRRTALNTEAFF. The CDR3 nucleotides are TGTGCCAGCCGGAGGACAGCATTGAACACTGAAGCTTTCTTT.

This rearrangement joins TRBV27 to TRBJ1-1; the D gene is possibly TRBD1 (6 bases). V shed 3 bases and J shed 7 bases, with 21 bases lying between them. The CDR3 extends over 16 amino acids. CDR1 and CDR2 from the germline V gene are MNHEY and SMNVEV (reference sequence). CDR3 amino acids: CASSFRNPGTPLEAFF. Written as DNA, the CDR3 is TGTGCCAGCAGTTTTCGAAACCCCGGGACACCCCTTGAAGCTTTCTTT.

The chain recombines TRBV10-3 with TRBJ2-7, with TRBD1 matching 9 bases. V shed 4 bases and J 1 base; nucleotides not matched to a gene: 5. Per the germline V gene, CDR1 is ENHRY and CDR2 is SYGVKD. CDR3 length equals 15 residues. The CDR3 coding sequence is TGTGCCATCAGTGCCTCCGGGACAGGGTCCTACGAGCAGTACTTC. Its protein product is CAISASGTGSYEQYF.

The J gene is TRBJ2-7, the V gene TRBV3-1 (or the pseudogene TRBV3-2); D is possibly TRBD1 (6 bases). Germline CDR1 and CDR2: LGHDT and YNNKEL (reference sequence). Trimming removed 10 bases from V and 1 base from J, with 8 bases in between. The CDR3 contains 11 residues. The CDR3 loop is CATQGSYEQYF. CDR3 nucleotide sequence: TGTGCCACACAGGGATCCTACGAGCAGTACTTC.

J is TRBJ2-3 and V is TRBV5-1, with D tentatively TRBD2 (7 bases). The CDR3 has 18 amino acids. Germline V gene sequence: CDR1 SGHRS, CDR2 YFSETQ. Deletions cut 0 bases from V and 0 bases from J, with 17 bases between. The CDR3 region is CASSLARGGDSSTDTQYF. As DNA, the CDR3 is TGCGCCAGCAGCTTGGCGAGAGGGGGGGACTCTAGCACAGATACGCAGTATTTT.

For the CDR3, the DNA is TGTGCCATCAGTGAGTCGGGGCAGAACTATGGCTACACCTTC. It translates to CAISESGQNYGYTF. The rearrangement uses TRBV10-3 and TRBJ1-2; D perhaps matches TRBD1 (5 bases). V gave up 0 bases and J gave up 2 bases, with 7 bases separating them. The CDR3 is 14 amino acids. Germline CDR1 reads ENHRY; CDR2 reads SYGVKD.

This rearrangement joins TRBV7-9 to TRBJ2-7; 11 bases are shared with TRBD2. The CDR3 is 14 amino acids. Per germline, CDR1 SEHNR and CDR2 FQNEAQ (reference sequence). With V trimmed by 3 bases and J by 5 bases, 3 bases remained unmatched. Here the CDR3 reads CASSLTSGIHEQYF. The CDR3 bases are TGTGCCAGCAGCTTGACTAGCGGGATCCACGAGCAGTACTTC.

This rearrangement joins TRBV28 to TRBJ2-1; no clear D gene. The germline CDR1 and CDR2 sequences are MDHEN and SYDVKM. The V and J ends lost 7 bases and 0 bases respectively, with 7 bases between them. The CDR3 is 13 amino acids. CDR3 nucleotide sequence: TGTGCCAGCAAATTTAGCTCCTACAATGAGCAGTTCTTC. As protein: CASKFSSYNEQFF.

The V gene is TRBV10-3, the J gene TRBJ1-4, with D possibly TRBD1 on 5 matching bases. The length of the CDR3 is 13 residues. The germline V and J ends were trimmed by 6 bases and 8 bases, with 13 bases remaining between them. CDR1 is ENHRY and CDR2 is SYGVKD in the germline V gene. The CDR3 bases are TGTGCCATCAGCTCAGGGATAGTAGAAAAACTGTTTTTT. Translation gives CAISSGIVEKLFF.

This sequence joins TRBV18 and TRBJ1-1; a weak D match, TRBD1 (6 bases). The CDR3 runs 15 residues. Germline V gene lookup returns CDR1 KGHSH and CDR2 LQKENI. Trimming removed 2 bases from V and 1 base from J, with 11 bases in between. The CDR3 loop reads CASSPGQGRNTEAFF. CDR3 in DNA: TGTGCCAGCTCACCAGGGCAGGGGCGGAACACTGAAGCTTTCTTT.

This clone was seen only once. The genes are TRBV3-1 (or the pseudogene TRBV3-2) and TRBJ1-1, with 7 bases fitting TRBD1. CDR1 and CDR2 from the germline V gene are LGHDT and YNNKEL (reference sequence). There are 13 residues in the CDR3. V trimming: 3 bases; J trimming: 5 bases; junction bases outside the gene matches: 3. The CDR3: CASSQTGRTEAFF. The CDR3 DNA follows: TGTGCCAGCAGCCAGACAGGGAGGACTGAAGCTTTCTTT.

Points on this clone: Distinct nucleotide sequences in the sample also encode this CDR3. The chain employs TRBV18 and TRBJ2-1; D is perhaps TRBD2 (5 bases). The CDR3 runs 13 residues. From germline, CDR1 is KGHSH and CDR2 LQKENI. The V and J ends lost 3 bases and 4 bases respectively, with 7 bases between them. The CDR3 reads CASSPGSYNEQFF. The CDR3, as DNA: TGTGCCAGCTCACCGGGGAGTTACAATGAGCAGTTCTTC.

CDR3 in amino acids: CASSSLTSPLHF. The CDR3 DNA sequence: TGTGCCAGCAGTTCGCTAACCTCACCCCTCCACTTT. The chain has TRBV27 and TRBJ1-6; D gene ambiguous. Trimming took 4 bases from V and 10 from J, leaving 8 bases between them. Germline lookup yields CDR1 MNHEY and CDR2 SMNVEV (reference sequence). CDR3 length equals 12 residues.

The rearrangement joins TRBV27 to TRBJ2-7, with D possibly matching TRBD1 (5 bases). CDR1 and CDR2 from the germline V gene are MNHEY and SMNVEV (reference sequence). The CDR3 has 13 amino acids. The V and J ends lost 4 bases and 1 base respectively, with 8 bases between them. Here the CDR3 reads CASSYQGSYEQYF. The CDR3 DNA reads as TGTGCCAGCAGTTACCAGGGTTCCTACGAGCAGTACTTC.

The V call is TRBV3-1 (or the pseudogene TRBV3-2), the J call TRBJ2-5; 10 nucleotides match TRBD2. Germline values: CDR1 LGHDT, CDR2 YNNKEL (reference sequence). The CDR3 sequence is 15 residues long. The ends lost 7 bases at V and 4 bases at J; junction bases unmatched: 9. CDR3 nucleotide sequence: TGTGCCAGCAAGGGGCTAGCGGGAGTTTTAGAGACCCAGTACTTC. Translating gives CASKGLAGVLETQYF.

V and J are TRBV28 and TRBJ2-1; 12 nucleotides match TRBD2. V lost 6 bases to trimming and J lost 6 bases; unmatched junction nucleotides: 6. The CDR3 spans 15 residues. CDR1 is MDHEN, CDR2 SYDVKM, per germline. The chain's CDR3 is CASSSRLAGANEQFF. The CDR3 DNA reads as TGTGCCAGCAGCTCGAGACTAGCGGGAGCCAATGAGCAGTTCTTC.

The V gene is TRBV7-9, the J gene TRBJ1-4, with D perhaps TRBD1 (5 bases). Germline loops: CDR1 SEHNR, CDR2 FQNEAQ (reference sequence). The V end was cut by 3 bases, the J end by 7 bases, with 15 bases between. This CDR3 comprises 15 residues. CDR3 residues: CASSFGAGLGEKLFF. The CDR3 nucleotides are TGTGCCAGCAGCTTCGGTGCAGGGCTAGGTGAAAAACTGTTTTTT.

The V and J genes are TRBV5-1 and TRBJ1-1, with D perhaps matching TRBD1 (6 bases). Per the germline V gene, CDR1 is SGHRS and CDR2 is YFSETQ. Trimming took 6 bases from V and 0 from J, leaving 12 bases between them. CDR3 length: 14 residues. The CDR3 spells CASKGGTMNTEAFF. CDR3 DNA sequence: TGCGCCAGCAAGGGGGGGACGATGAACACTGAAGCTTTCTTT.

The chain uses TRBV19 and TRBJ1-1, with D uncertain. Trimming pared 4 bases from V and 6 bases from J, leaving 6 bases between. CDR3 length: 11 residues. CDR1 and CDR2 from the germline V gene are LNHDA and SQIVND (reference sequence). CDR3 coding DNA: TGTGCCAGTAGTAGCGGGGCTGAAGCTTTCTTT. This gives the protein CASSSGAEAFF.

The chain uses TRBV19 and TRBJ2-1, with TRBD1 as a possible D gene (5 bases). The V gene lost 5 bases and the J gene lost 6 bases, with 14 bases spanning the gap. This CDR3 is 14 amino acids long. Per germline, CDR1 LNHDA and CDR2 SQIVND (reference sequence). The DNA of the CDR3 is TGTGCCAGTAGTTTTAGACAGAAGGGCAATGAGCAGTTCTTC. Protein product: CASSFRQKGNEQFF.

This chain joins TRBV7-2 and TRBJ1-1; D ambiguous. The CDR3 is made up of 14 amino acids. Trimming removed 5 bases at V and 1 base at J, with 11 bases between. CDR1 and CDR2 from the germline V gene are SGHTA and FQGNSA. The CDR3 region has the DNA TGTGCCAGCAGCCAATCAAGACAGAACACTGAAGCTTTCTTT. Translation: CASSQSRQNTEAFF. Full variable domain (remainder filled in from reference TRBV7-2 and TRBJ1-1): GAGVSQSPSNKVTEKGKDVELRCDPISGHTALYWYRQSLGQGLEFLIYFQGNSAPDKSGLPSDRFSAERTGGSVSTLTIQRTQQEDSAVYLCASSQSRQNTEAFFGQGTRLTVV.

The chain joins TRBV19 to TRBJ2-7, with D perhaps matching TRBD1 (6 bases). This CDR3 is 15 amino acids long. V was cut by 0 bases and J by 7 bases, with 16 bases left in between. Germline CDR1 is LNHDA and CDR2 is SQIVND (reference sequence). CDR3 amino acids: CASSIEGGPHGEQYF. The CDR3 region has the DNA TGTGCCAGTAGTATAGAAGGGGGACCACATGGGGAGCAGTACTTC. Supplemented by reference TRBV19 and TRBJ2-7, the full variable domain reads DGGITQSPKYLFRKEGQNVTLSCEQNLNHDAMYWYRQDPGQGLRLIYYSQIVNDFQKGDIAEGYSVSREKKESFPLTVTSAQKNPTAFYLCASSIEGGPHGEQYFGPGTRLTVT.

V is TRBV7-2 and J is TRBJ1-2, with 7 positions matching TRBD1. Germline V lookup: CDR1 SGHTA, CDR2 FQGNSA. Trimming took 5 bases from V and 1 from J; bases not matched to a gene: 7. CDR3 length: 15 residues. The CDR3 protein is CASSLTGVGNYGYTF. DNA of the CDR3: TGTGCCAGCAGCCTTACAGGGGTCGGTAACTATGGCTACACCTTC. Based on the CDR3 plus reference TRBV7-2 and TRBJ1-2, the full variable domain is GAGVSQSPSNKVTEKGKDVELRCDPISGHTALYWYRQSLGQGLEFLIYFQGNSAPDKSGLPSDRFSAERTGGSVSTLTIQRTQQEDSAVYLCASSLTGVGNYGYTFGSGTRLTVV.

The gene calls are TRBV14 and TRBJ1-5; 9 bases map to TRBD1. With V trimmed by 4 bases and J by 2 bases, 0 bases remained unmatched. Germline lookup yields CDR1 SGHDN and CDR2 FVKESK. The CDR3 runs to 14 residues. The CDR3 here is CASSRDRGNQPQHF. CDR3 coding DNA: TGTGCCAGCAGCCGGGACAGGGGCAATCAGCCCCAGCATTTT.

The V gene is TRBV7-2, the J gene TRBJ2-2; maybe TRBD2 (6 bases). Trimming left V 6 bases short and J 6 bases short, with 20 bases between. This CDR3 spans 16 amino acids. Germline loops: CDR1 SGHTA, CDR2 FQGNSA. DNA for the CDR3: TGTGCCAGCAGGTTAAAGGGACTCCCGGGGTCCGGGGAGCTGTTTTTT. It is translated as CASRLKGLPGSGELFF.

V is TRBV5-4 and J is TRBJ1-6, with D maybe TRBD1 (5 bases). Germline CDR1 and CDR2: SGHNT and YYREEE (reference sequence). The CDR3 has 16 residues. V was pared by 1 base and J by 6 bases, with 14 bases between. CDR3 region: CASSLPGTAPNSPLHF. CDR3 nucleotides: TGTGCCAGCAGCTTGCCCGGGACTGCCCCTAATTCACCCCTCCACTTT. The full variable domain, rest sourced from reference TRBV5-4 and TRBJ1-6, is ETGVTQSPTHLIKTRGQQVTLRCSSQSGHNTVSWYQQALGQGPQFIFQYYREEENGRGNFPPRFSGLQFPNYSSELNVNALELDDSALYLCASSLPGTAPNSPLHFGNGTRLTVT.

The V gene is TRBV7-9, the J gene TRBJ2-5; TRBD1 might be the D (6 bases). Germline assignment: CDR1 SEHNR and CDR2 FQNEAQ (reference sequence). The CDR3 loop spans 16 amino acids. Trimming shortened V by 5 bases and J by 3 bases, and 19 bases separated the two germline ends. The CDR3 DNA reads as TGTGCCAGCAGCCTATGGGAATCGGACAGCGAAGAGACCCAGTACTTC. Protein: CASSLWESDSEETQYF.

This chain links TRBV2 with TRBJ2-3; TRBD1 matches 7 bases. The CDR3 consists of 15 residues. From germline, CDR1 is SNHLY and CDR2 FYNNEI. J gave up 6 bases and V 6 bases, and 12 bases lay outside the gene matches. The CDR3 DNA follows: TGTGCCAGCAGATCCGACAGGGAGCACAGGGATACGCAGTATTTT. Translating it yields CASRSDREHRDTQYF.

In this sample, this clone turned up once. The chain couples TRBV28 to TRBJ2-5; 8 bases align to TRBD1. The CDR3 sequence is 14 residues long. J gave up 5 bases and V 3 bases, and 5 bases lay outside the gene matches. CDR1 is MDHEN and CDR2 is SYDVKM in the germline V gene. CDR3 DNA sequence: TGTGCCAGCAGTTTGGACAGGGTATTGGAGACCCAGTACTTC. It translates to CASSLDRVLETQYF.

CDR3 nucleotide sequence: TGTGCCAGCAGTTTTACAGGGGGCATTCAGTACTTC. It specifies CASSFTGGIQYF. The chain combines TRBV6-5 with TRBJ2-4; 8 bases line up with TRBD1. Trimming cost V 4 bases and J 9 bases; bases outside gene matches: 2. CDR3 size: 12 residues. Looked up from germline, CDR1 is MNHEY and CDR2 is SVGAGI.

The J gene is TRBJ2-1, the V gene TRBV11-3; no definite D call. Germline CDR1 reads SGHNT; CDR2 reads YENEEA. Trimming took 2 bases from V and 8 from J, leaving 19 bases between them. This CDR3 region has 16 residues. The CDR3 spells CASSLRSGGMGDEQFF. For the CDR3, the DNA is TGTGCCAGCAGCTTAAGGTCTGGCGGTATGGGTGATGAGCAGTTCTTC.